These 17 T cell receptor beta chains came from one sample sequenced in a study of shared clonotypes between healthy human individuals. The data were produced by immunoSEQ multiplex PCR, yet TCRdb's version contains in-frame clones alone and is incomplete. In the table there are millions of clones, 93% of which are singletons. Positively selected for CCR7, the CD45RO-negative cells used as naive CD8 cells excluded terminally differentiated effector memory CD45RA+ cells. The sequenced material came from naive CD8+ T cells from PBMCs. These receptors were taken from a man aged 18-30 years in good health. Some clones in this sample may be carry-over from other donors' samples.

The chain couples TRBV28 to TRBJ2-2, with TRBD2 matching 9 bases. This CDR3 contains 18 residues. The germline V gene has CDR1 MDHEN and CDR2 SYDVKM. Trimming took 3 bases from V and 4 from J; bases not matched to a gene: 12. The CDR3 is CASSFGFAGGLGTGELFF. For the CDR3, the DNA is TGTGCCAGCAGTTTTGGATTTGCGGGAGGGCTGGGCACCGGGGAGCTGTTTTTT.

This clone was counted a single time. V and J are TRBV28 and TRBJ2-2, with 7 bases that match TRBD2. The CDR3 covers 17 residues. V was clipped by 3 bases and J by 3 bases; unmatched bases: 10. CDR1 and CDR2 (germline): MDHEN, SYDVKM. The CDR3 region has the DNA TGTGCCAGCAGTTTTGTCCTCAAAACTAGCGACACCGGGGAGCTGTTTTTT. Encoded protein: CASSFVLKTSDTGELFF. The full variable domain, in which reference TRBV28 and TRBJ2-2 provide the parts outside the CDR3, is DVKVTQSSRYLVKRTGEKVFLECVQDMDHENMFWYRQDPGLGLRLIYFSYDVKMKEKGDIPEGYSVSREKKERFSLILESASTNQTSMYLCASSFVLKTSDTGELFFGEGSRLTVL.

CDR3 amino acids: CASSPTSSGISYEQYF. The DNA for the CDR3 is TGTGCCAGCAGCCCAACCTCTAGCGGGATCTCCTACGAGCAGTACTTC. The chain couples TRBV13 to TRBJ2-7; 9 nucleotides align to TRBD2. The germline CDR1 and CDR2 sequences are PRHDT and FYEKMQ (reference sequence). CDR3 size: 16 residues. Trimming took 5 bases from V and 0 from J; bases not matched to a gene: 8.

The CDR3 region is CASSLVVSGGTGNTIYF. The CDR3 bases are TGTGCCAGCAGTTTAGTAGTTTCCGGCGGGACTGGAAACACCATATATTTT. The rearrangement uses TRBV28 and TRBJ1-3, with unresolved D. The CDR3 loop spans 17 amino acids. Germline values: CDR1 MDHEN, CDR2 SYDVKM. V was clipped by 2 bases and J by 2 bases, with 16 bases between them. The variable domain in full, completed from reference TRBV28 and TRBJ1-3, reads DVKVTQSSRYLVKRTGEKVFLECVQDMDHENMFWYRQDPGLGLRLIYFSYDVKMKEKGDIPEGYSVSREKKERFSLILESASTNQTSMYLCASSLVVSGGTGNTIYFGEGSWLTVV.

V is TRBV10-1 and J is TRBJ2-5; 8 nucleotides match TRBD1. After removal of 3 bases from V and 3 bases from J, the junction contained 3 bases not matched to a gene. The CDR3 loop spans 14 amino acids. Germline assignment: CDR1 WNHNN and CDR2 SYGVQD (reference sequence). As DNA, the CDR3 is TGCGCCAGCAGTGAAGAGGACAGGGAAGAGACCCAGTACTTC. This encodes CASSEEDREETQYF.

This chain joins TRBV13 and TRBJ2-7; the match to TRBD1 covers 12 bases. V dropped 4 bases and J dropped 7; count of bases not matched to a gene: 11. Germline V gives CDR1 PRHDT, CDR2 FYEKMQ (reference sequence). The CDR3 length is 16 residues. The CDR3 DNA reads as TGTGCCAGCAGCTCCGCATCGGGACAGGGGGCTGGTGAGCAGTACTTC. This translates into CASSSASGQGAGEQYF.

As to this clone: Different DNA sequences within this sample yield the same CDR3. This rearrangement joins TRBV28 to TRBJ2-7, with D maybe TRBD1 (6 bases). Germline assignment: CDR1 MDHEN and CDR2 SYDVKM. V gave up 1 base and J gave up 6 bases, with 13 bases separating them. CDR3 length equals 14 residues. As DNA, the CDR3 is TGTGCCAGCAGTTTATTAGGGGGAGCGGTCGAGCAGTACTTC. It yields the protein CASSLLGGAVEQYF.

V usage is TRBV21-1 and J usage is TRBJ2-1; the table gives TRBD1 as D, unverified against the DNA. TRBV21-1 is a recognized pseudogene. The CDR3 loop spans 14 amino acids. The CDR3 is CASSRETGANEQFF. CDR3 coding DNA: TGTGCCAGCAGCAGGGAGACAGGAGCCAATGAGCAGTTCTTC.

This chain connects TRBV2 to TRBJ2-3; the D is unclear. The CDR3 spans 9 residues. Per the germline V gene, CDR1 is SNHLY and CDR2 is FYNNEI. The germline V and J ends were trimmed by 4 bases and 8 bases, with 1 base remaining between them. The DNA of the CDR3 is TGTGCCAGCAGTGGTACGCAGTATTTT. Its translation: CASSGTQYF.

The rearrangement uses TRBV28 and TRBJ2-1, with TRBD2 matching 14 bases. Germline V gene sequence: CDR1 MDHEN, CDR2 SYDVKM. With V trimmed by 5 bases and J by 10 bases, 4 bases remained unmatched. CDR3 length equals 14 residues. The CDR3 spells CASSTGLAGVEQFF. The CDR3 coding sequence is TGTGCCAGCAGTACGGGACTAGCGGGGGTCGAGCAGTTCTTC.

The rearrangement links TRBV28 to TRBJ2-3; 9 bases fit TRBD2. The V segment lost 3 bases and the J segment 2 bases; nucleotides outside the gene matches: 6. Germline V gene data show CDR1 as MDHEN and CDR2 as SYDVKM. The CDR3 has 16 residues. The CDR3 loop reads CASSLVTSGSTDTQYF. The CDR3 nucleotides read TGTGCCAGCAGTTTGGTCACTAGCGGGTCCACAGATACGCAGTATTTT.

The V call is TRBV6-6, the J call TRBJ1-4; 8 nucleotides align to TRBD1. Per the germline V gene, CDR1 is MNHNY and CDR2 is SVGAGI (reference sequence). V gave up 2 bases and J gave up 6 bases; unmatched junction bases: 2. The CDR3 is made up of 14 amino acids. The CDR3 loop reads CASSYETGDEKLFF. The CDR3, as DNA: TGTGCCAGCAGTTACGAGACAGGGGATGAAAAACTGTTTTTT.

A word on this clone: The sample contains more than one DNA sequence encoding this CDR3. This chain connects TRBV27 to TRBJ2-7; 7 nucleotides align to TRBD2. This CDR3 is built from 14 residues. Germline V CDR1 and CDR2: MNHEY, SMNVEV (reference sequence). V was pared by 4 bases and J by 2 bases, with 5 bases of the junction left unmatched. The CDR3 reads CASSWTSGPYEQYF. Written as DNA, the CDR3 is TGTGCCAGCAGTTGGACTAGTGGCCCCTACGAGCAGTACTTC.

J is TRBJ2-7 and V is TRBV28; the D is unclear. The CDR3 consists of 15 residues. Germline CDR1 MDHEN, CDR2 SYDVKM. Trimming pared 2 bases from V and 0 bases from J, leaving 11 bases between. CDR3 region: CASSLRVPNSYEQYF. The CDR3 DNA follows: TGTGCCAGCAGTTTACGGGTCCCAAACTCCTACGAGCAGTACTTC.

This chain joins TRBV4-1 and TRBJ1-2; D ambiguous. Germline V gene lookup returns CDR1 MGHRA and CDR2 YSYEKL. This CDR3 is 15 amino acids long. Trimming shortened V by 0 bases and J by 8 bases, and 16 bases separated the two germline ends. CDR3 sequence reads: CASSQDDSGTRGYTF. The CDR3 nucleotides read TGCGCCAGCAGCCAAGATGATTCGGGTACTAGGGGCTACACCTTC.

The chain combines TRBV11-2 with TRBJ2-7; D is undetermined. V was clipped by 7 bases and J by 1 base, with 17 bases between them. Looked up from germline, CDR1 is SGHAT and CDR2 is FQNNGV. CDR3 length equals 15 residues. The DNA of the CDR3 is TGTGCCAGCACTACGAAAGAGGTTGATTCCTACGAGCAGTACTTC. Its translation: CASTTKEVDSYEQYF.

In regard to this clone: Other DNA sequences from this sample encode an identical CDR3 as well. The chain joins TRBV27 to TRBJ2-7; 7 nucleotides line up with TRBD2. CDR1 is MNHEY, CDR2 SMNVEV, per germline (reference sequence). The CDR3 runs 15 residues. V shed 3 bases, J shed 2 bases, and the junction held 7 bases outside the gene matches. This CDR3 is CASSFGGDRPYEQYF. CDR3 sequence (DNA): TGTGCCAGCAGTTTTGGGGGGGATAGACCCTACGAGCAGTACTTC.